These 13 T cell receptor beta chains originate from one sample sequenced in a study of technical replicates of blood from a handful of donors. Repertoires were generated with immunoSEQ multiplex PCR, while TCRdb's copy carries only in-frame clones and drops some. The table has some 77,000 clones, around 94% seen once. Sample: T cells isolated from PBMCs. The receptor source for this set is a human donor in good health.

The rearrangement uses TRBV11-2 and TRBJ1-2; TRBD1 might be the D (6 bases). Trimming removed 5 bases from V and 2 bases from J, with 21 bases in between. Germline CDR1 SGHAT, CDR2 FQNNGV. The CDR3 is 17 residues long. CDR3 coding DNA: TGTGCCAGCAGCATAGTCGTCGGGGGGACAAACAACTATGGCTACACCTTC. Translating gives CASSIVVGGTNNYGYTF.

This chain's CDR3 is CASSVGVAGGTDTQYF. The DNA of the CDR3 is TGTGCCAGCAGCGTAGGCGTAGCGGGAGGCACAGATACGCAGTATTTT. The chain joins TRBV9 to TRBJ2-3, with 9 bases lining up with TRBD2. This CDR3 spans 16 amino acids. In germline, CDR1 is SGDLS, CDR2 YYNGEE. With 0 bases clipped from V and 1 base from J, the junction kept 3 bases outside the gene matches.

The chain joins TRBV5-1 to TRBJ2-1, with D hard to call. Germline V gene lookup returns CDR1 SGHRS and CDR2 YFSETQ. V was trimmed by 1 base and J by 5 bases, leaving 4 bases between them. This CDR3 spans 12 amino acids. Here the CDR3 DNA reads TGCGCCAGCAGCTTGCCTGACAATGAGCAGTTCTTC. This sequence encodes CASSLPDNEQFF.

This chain joins TRBV2 and TRBJ2-2; TRBD2 matches 13 bases. V trimming: 10 bases; J trimming: 3 bases; junction bases outside the gene matches: 5. CDR1 SNHLY and CDR2 FYNNEI come from the germline V gene. This CDR3 contains 15 residues. CDR3 amino acids: CAIRGLAGDTGELFF. CDR3 bases: TGTGCCATCCGAGGACTAGCGGGAGACACCGGGGAGCTGTTTTTT.

The rearrangement links TRBV6-1 to TRBJ2-7; D ambiguous. The V and J ends lost 8 bases and 4 bases respectively, with 6 bases between them. The germline V gene has CDR1 MNHNS and CDR2 SASEGT. The CDR3 extends over 10 amino acids. For the CDR3, the DNA is TGTGCCAGCGCTACTTACGAGCAGTACTTC. Its protein product is CASATYEQYF.

This chain connects TRBV4-3 to TRBJ2-7, with TRBD1 matching 7 bases. The CDR3 spans 14 residues. V lost 2 bases to trimming and J lost 3 bases; unmatched junction nucleotides: 4. CDR1 and CDR2 (germline): LGHNA, YSLEER. DNA for the CDR3: TGCGCCAGCAGCCAAACCTCAGGGGGCTACGAGCAGTACTTC. The encoded protein is CASSQTSGGYEQYF.

A few counts support this clone. The CDR3 here is CAWTQFTTGSGNTIYF. The CDR3 DNA sequence: TGTGCCTGGACCCAATTCACGACAGGGTCTGGAAACACCATATATTTT. The V call is TRBV30, the J call TRBJ1-3, with 7 nucleotides matching TRBD1. Trimming removed 4 bases from V and 1 base from J; junction bases left unmatched: 10. This CDR3 has 16 amino acids. Germline CDR1 and CDR2: GTSNPN and SVGIG (reference sequence).

The chain joins TRBV28 to TRBJ2-3, with D perhaps matching TRBD2 (6 bases). CDR3 length: 16 amino acids. Germline V gene lookup returns CDR1 MDHEN and CDR2 SYDVKM. Trimming shortened V by 2 bases and J by 2 bases, and 14 bases separated the two germline ends. The CDR3 here is CASSLLGRTVTDTQYF. CDR3 sequence (DNA): TGTGCCAGCAGTTTACTTGGGAGGACGGTCACAGATACGCAGTATTTT.

The gene calls are TRBV19 and TRBJ1-1; D uncertain. V was pared by 7 bases and J by 1 base, with 10 bases between. The CDR3 loop spans 13 amino acids. Germline V gene lookup returns CDR1 LNHDA and CDR2 SQIVND (reference sequence). In DNA, the CDR3 is TGTGCCAGTACCCCCAGACAGAACACTGAAGCTTTCTTT. It is translated as CASTPRQNTEAFF.

This clone was observed once. J is TRBJ2-7 and V is TRBV4-3; 9 bases line up with TRBD2. V trimming: 1 base; J trimming: 4 bases; junction bases outside the gene matches: 2. Germline values: CDR1 LGHNA, CDR2 YSLEER. The CDR3 is made up of 14 amino acids. The CDR3 reads CASSQVLAGYEQYF. The CDR3, as DNA: TGCGCCAGCAGCCAAGTCCTAGCGGGGTACGAGCAGTACTTC.

The DNA for the CDR3 is TGTGCCAGCAGTGAGGGTTACAGGTCGTACGAGCAGTACTTC. It encodes CASSEGYRSYEQYF. The chain is built from TRBV2 and TRBJ2-7; perhaps TRBD1 as D (5 bases). Germline loops: CDR1 SNHLY, CDR2 FYNNEI. There are 14 residues in the CDR3. With 3 bases removed from V and 4 bases from J, the gap between germline ends came to 13 bases.

The rearrangement links TRBV27 to TRBJ2-1; TRBD1 might be the D (6 bases). The CDR3 spans 14 residues. Germline CDR1 reads MNHEY; CDR2 reads SMNVEV (reference sequence). Trimming removed 8 bases at V and 2 bases at J, with 13 bases between. In nucleotides, the CDR3 is TGTGCCAGCTGGGCGACAGGTCCCTACAATGAGCAGTTCTTC. Protein product: CASWATGPYNEQFF.

The V and J genes are TRBV9 and TRBJ2-7; 7 positions match TRBD2. This CDR3 is built from 15 residues. V lost 2 bases to trimming and J lost 0 bases; unmatched junction nucleotides: 5. Germline assignment: CDR1 SGDLS and CDR2 YYNGEE. The CDR3 DNA follows: TGTGCCAGCAGCGTCGACCGGGACTACTCCTACGAGCAGTACTTC. This sequence encodes CASSVDRDYSYEQYF.